These 13 T cell receptor beta chains came from one sample sequenced in a study of technical replicates of blood from a handful of donors. Sequencing was performed with immunoSEQ multiplex PCR; in TCRdb, only in-frame clones are kept and a portion is missing. Of more than 75,000 clones in the sample, 90% to 97% are singletons; the top ten hold around 0.4%. Material: T cells isolated from PBMCs. Source of these receptors: a human donor in good health.

V gene TRBV7-6 combines with J gene TRBJ1-2, with 9 bases identical to TRBD1. The ends lost 5 bases at V and 2 bases at J; junction bases unmatched: 12. The germline V gene encodes CDR1 SGHVS and CDR2 FNYEAQ. CDR3 length: 17 amino acids. The DNA of the CDR3 is TGTGCCAGCAGCCAAGAGGAGGGACAGGGTTCCAACTATGGCTACACCTTC. Translation: CASSQEEGQGSNYGYTF.

The chain carries TRBV7-6 and TRBJ2-1, with 8 nucleotides matching TRBD1. Germline CDR1 reads SGHVS; CDR2 reads FNYEAQ. V dropped 0 bases and J dropped 7; count of bases not matched to a gene: 11. CDR3 size: 17 residues. The CDR3 sequence is CASSLAVQGAGDNEQFF. For the CDR3, the DNA is TGTGCCAGCAGCTTAGCGGTTCAGGGGGCAGGGGATAATGAGCAGTTCTTC.

This clone was seen just once. V and J are TRBV5-1 and TRBJ1-2; possible D gene TRBD1, 5 bases. This CDR3 contains 15 residues. V was trimmed by 4 bases and J by 6 bases, leaving 19 bases between them. CDR1 SGHRS and CDR2 YFSETQ come from the germline V gene. CDR3 bases: TGCGCCAGCAGCCCCCTGTGGGGGGGTGAGGATGGCTACACCTTC. Translated, it gives CASSPLWGGEDGYTF. Based on the CDR3 plus reference TRBV5-1 and TRBJ1-2, the full variable domain is KAGVTQTPRYLIKTRGQQVTLSCSPISGHRSVSWYQQTPGQGLQFLFEYFSETQRNKGNFPGRFSGRQFSNSRSEMNVSTLELGDSALYLCASSPLWGGEDGYTFGSGTRLTVV.

The rearrangement links TRBV27 to TRBJ1-1; D may be TRBD1 (6 bases). Between the trimmed V and J ends, which lost 6 bases and 3 bases, there was a span of 8 bases. Germline V lookup: CDR1 MNHEY, CDR2 SMNVEV (reference sequence). The CDR3 is made up of 12 amino acids. CDR3 amino acids: CASSPGDTEAFF. As DNA, the CDR3 is TGTGCCAGCAGCCCAGGGGACACTGAAGCTTTCTTT.

This rearrangement joins TRBV28 to TRBJ2-3; D might be TRBD1 (6 bases). Germline lookup yields CDR1 MDHEN and CDR2 SYDVKM. V was cut by 8 bases and J by 2 bases, with 14 bases left in between. The CDR3 contains 14 residues. CDR3 amino acids: CASAITGFTDTQYF. For the CDR3, the DNA is TGTGCCAGCGCAATAACAGGGTTCACAGATACGCAGTATTTT.

This clone is a singleton in its sample. The J gene is TRBJ2-1, the V gene TRBV27; TRBD2 matches at 11 bases. Germline V lookup: CDR1 MNHEY, CDR2 SMNVEV (reference sequence). CDR3 length equals 15 residues. Trimming cost V 8 bases and J 8 bases; bases outside gene matches: 11. The CDR3, as DNA: TGTGCCAGCCGCCAACTAGCGGGAGATCGTCATGAGCAGTTCTTC. It is translated as CASRQLAGDRHEQFF.

The V gene is TRBV18, the J gene TRBJ2-2; 10 nucleotides align to TRBD2. This CDR3 has 15 residues. Unmatched junction bases numbered 1, after V lost 3 bases and J lost 3 bases. In germline, CDR1 is KGHSH, CDR2 LQKENI. The CDR3 here is CASSPGTSDTGELFF. Here the CDR3 DNA reads TGTGCCAGCTCACCCGGGACTAGCGACACCGGGGAGCTGTTTTTT.

The V and J genes are TRBV5-1 and TRBJ1-4; 9 nucleotides align to TRBD1. The CDR3 is 14 amino acids. Unmatched junction bases numbered 4, after V lost 4 bases and J lost 6 bases. In germline, CDR1 is SGHRS, CDR2 YFSETQ. The CDR3 here is CASSETGGYEKLFF. The CDR3 region has the DNA TGCGCCAGCAGCGAGACAGGGGGATATGAAAAACTGTTTTTT.

This clone was recorded once. The rearrangement uses TRBV5-1 and TRBJ2-1; 8 bases are shared with TRBD1. V shed 0 bases, J shed 7 bases, and the junction held 12 bases outside the gene matches. Per germline, CDR1 SGHRS and CDR2 YFSETQ. The CDR3 covers 17 residues. The DNA of the CDR3 is TGCGCCAGCAGCTTGGGGATCGGCGACAGGGGCAGGAATGAGCAGTTCTTC. This sequence encodes CASSLGIGDRGRNEQFF.

The gene calls are TRBV6-1 and TRBJ1-2; D is ambiguous. This CDR3 comprises 13 residues. Trimming left V 6 bases short and J 3 bases short, with 11 bases between. Germline-derived CDR1 and CDR2 are MNHNS and SASEGT. The DNA for the CDR3 is TGTGCCAGCAGCACCCCGGGTTACTATGGCTACACCTTC. This sequence encodes CASSTPGYYGYTF.

The V and J genes are TRBV5-6 and TRBJ2-3, with TRBD2 as a possible D gene (7 bases). Looked up from germline, CDR1 is SGHDT and CDR2 is YYEEEE. This CDR3 spans 16 amino acids. Trimming removed 0 bases from V and 1 base from J, with 12 bases in between. CDR3 sequence: CASSLDGGGGTDTQYF. The CDR3 DNA follows: TGTGCCAGCAGCTTGGATGGCGGGGGCGGCACAGATACGCAGTATTTT.

A single count supports this clone. V is TRBV7-3 and J is TRBJ2-1, with 8 bases lining up with TRBD1. The V segment lost 5 bases and the J segment 10 bases; nucleotides outside the gene matches: 13. Germline CDR1 is SGHTA and CDR2 is FQGTGA. This CDR3 is 15 amino acids long. CDR3: CASSPQLGQGREQFF. The CDR3 DNA is TGTGCCAGCAGCCCCCAATTAGGACAGGGCCGAGAGCAGTTCTTC.

This chain uses TRBV9 with TRBJ1-2; perhaps TRBD1 as D (5 bases). The germline gives CDR1 SGDLS, CDR2 YYNGEE. V dropped 2 bases and J dropped 7 bases, with 15 bases sitting between them. The CDR3 length is 14 residues. The CDR3 DNA reads as TGTGCCAGCAGCGTCGGGAGGGGAGAGAGTGGCTACACCTTC. Protein: CASSVGRGESGYTF.